This is a list of T cell receptor beta chains from one sample in a study of long-term antiretroviral therapy in people with HIV. Some clones are missing from TCRdb's copy, which holds only in-frame ones; the method was immunoSEQ multiplex PCR. In the table there are around 35,000 clones, 95% to 96% of which are singletons. Sequencing was performed on unsorted PBMCs, taken approximately 6.6 years after starting antiretroviral therapy. These receptors came from a man between 25 and 39 years old with HIV. The CDR3 runs from the conserved cysteine through the conserved F or W. Each record gives: CDR3 DNA, CDR3 protein, V gene, D gene, J gene, clone size. The D gene is left open where the match is weak. Clone size, where shown, is once, few, many, or a class for clones that have expanded.

cdr3_nt: TGTGCCAGCAGCTTAGGGAAATCCCTAGGAGGTGAAAAACTGTTTTTT
cdr3_aa: CASSLGKSLGGEKLFF
v_call: TRBV9
d_call: -
j_call: TRBJ1-4
clone_size: -

cdr3_nt: TGTGCCAGCAGTGCGGGGACGTTCTATGGCTACACCTTC
cdr3_aa: CASSAGTFYGYTF
v_call: TRBV2
d_call: -
j_call: TRBJ1-2
clone_size: few

cdr3_nt: TGCGCCAGCAGCTTGGACCCGGGACAGCGAGTGTACGAGCAGTACTTC
cdr3_aa: CASSLDPGQRVYEQYF
v_call: TRBV5-1
d_call: TRBD1
j_call: TRBJ2-7
clone_size: once

cdr3_nt: TGTGCCAGCAGCGGGCAGGGTGGGACGACCCAGTACTTC
cdr3_aa: CASSGQGGTTQYF
v_call: TRBV9
d_call: -
j_call: TRBJ2-5
clone_size: -

cdr3_nt: TGCGCCAGCAGTTGGGGGGCCTACAATGAGCAGTTCTTC
cdr3_aa: CASSWGAYNEQFF
v_call: TRBV5-1
d_call: -
j_call: TRBJ2-1
clone_size: -

cdr3_nt: TGCGCCAGCAGCTCCTTAGCGGGAGAAGTAGATGAGCAGTTCTTC
cdr3_aa: CASSSLAGEVDEQFF
v_call: TRBV5-1
d_call: TRBD2
j_call: TRBJ2-1
clone_size: -

cdr3_nt: TGCAGCGCCGTCGCCCAGGGGTATGGCTACACCTTC
cdr3_aa: CSAVAQGYGYTF
v_call: TRBV29-1
d_call: -
j_call: TRBJ1-2
clone_size: -

cdr3_nt: TGCGCCAGCAGCCACGCTCTATCAGATACGCAGTATTTT
cdr3_aa: CASSHALSDTQYF
v_call: TRBV4-3
d_call: -
j_call: TRBJ2-3
clone_size: -

cdr3_nt: TGCGCCAGCAGCCCAGACTCCACAGATACGCAGTATTTT
cdr3_aa: CASSPDSTDTQYF
v_call: TRBV4-1
d_call: -
j_call: TRBJ2-3
clone_size: -

cdr3_nt: TGCGCCAGCAGCTTGGAAGGTGGGGACGAGCAGTACTTC
cdr3_aa: CASSLEGGDEQYF
v_call: TRBV5-1
d_call: -
j_call: TRBJ2-7
clone_size: -

cdr3_nt: TGCGCCAGCAGCCATCCCCGAGGTCAGCCCCAGCATTTT
cdr3_aa: CASSHPRGQPQHF
v_call: TRBV4-1
d_call: -
j_call: TRBJ1-5
clone_size: -

cdr3_nt: TGCAGCGTTGAACAATTGACGCGGGAGCAGTACTTC
cdr3_aa: CSVEQLTREQYF
v_call: TRBV29-1
d_call: -
j_call: TRBJ2-7
clone_size: -

cdr3_nt: TGTGCCAGCAGCGCGAAAGATGAAGGGACCGGGGAGCTGTTTTTT
cdr3_aa: CASSAKDEGTGELFF
v_call: TRBV9
d_call: -
j_call: TRBJ2-2
clone_size: -

cdr3_nt: TGTGCCACGGGTACCAGCAATCAGCCCCAGCATTTT
cdr3_aa: CATGTSNQPQHF
v_call: TRBV27
d_call: -
j_call: TRBJ1-5
clone_size: -

cdr3_nt: TGCGCCAAACACCTAGGATTGGAGGGCCGTAGCTCCTATAATTCACCCCTCCACTTT
cdr3_aa: CAKHLGLEGRSSYNSPLHF
v_call: TRBV10-1
d_call: -
j_call: TRBJ1-6
clone_size: -

cdr3_nt: TGTGCCAGCAGCTGGGACAGTTATACCACTGAAGCTTTCTTT
cdr3_aa: CASSWDSYTTEAFF
v_call: TRBV5-8
d_call: TRBD1
j_call: TRBJ1-1
clone_size: once

cdr3_nt: TGTGCCAGCAGCCCCTGGAGGGCAGAGTTGGGAGATACGCAGTATTTT
cdr3_aa: CASSPWRAELGDTQYF
v_call: TRBV7-2
d_call: -
j_call: TRBJ2-3
clone_size: -

cdr3_nt: TGTGCCAGTAGTGCGACAGGGGCCGTTAATCAGCCCCAGCATTTT
cdr3_aa: CASSATGAVNQPQHF
v_call: TRBV19
d_call: TRBD1
j_call: TRBJ1-5
clone_size: -

cdr3_nt: TGTGCCAGCGGAAGGACAGGGGGCATTAGCTATGGCTACACCTTC
cdr3_aa: CASGRTGGISYGYTF
v_call: TRBV9
d_call: TRBD1
j_call: TRBJ1-2
clone_size: -

cdr3_nt: TGTGCCAGCAGCCCAACTGGCCTCACAGATACGCAGTATTTT
cdr3_aa: CASSPTGLTDTQYF
v_call: TRBV6-4
d_call: -
j_call: TRBJ2-3
clone_size: -

cdr3_nt: TGTGCCAGCAGGCCGGAGGATAGAGATACGCAGTATTTT
cdr3_aa: CASRPEDRDTQYF
v_call: TRBV27
d_call: -
j_call: TRBJ2-3
clone_size: -

cdr3_nt: TGTGCCAGCAGCCATGGACCGCGTTTGGGCAATCAGCCCCAGCATTTT
cdr3_aa: CASSHGPRLGNQPQHF
v_call: TRBV5-5
d_call: -
j_call: TRBJ1-5
clone_size: -

cdr3_nt: TGCGCCAGCAGCCAAGGCCCAGGACATCAGTTCTTC
cdr3_aa: CASSQGPGHQFF
v_call: TRBV4-1
d_call: -
j_call: TRBJ2-1
clone_size: -